This TCR beta chain is drawn from a study of blood T cells in healthy people across ages. General observations from the study: Naive CD4+ cells and diversity were both higher in long-lived donors than in aged donors. While age rose, TCR beta diversity per million T cells dropped in a roughly linear way.

Total RNA, at least 6 micrograms per sample, came from PBMCs. V lost 3 bases, J lost 2 bases, and 6 bases stayed unmatched. This CDR3 is built from 15 residues. Germline loops: CDR1 DFQATT, CDR2 SNEGSKA (reference sequence). A second PCR, run for about 6 to 11 cycles, used a sample-barcoded 5' primer plus a J-beta primer mix. A 12-random-nucleotide template-switch adaptor tagged each cDNA molecule. TCRdb processed the 5' RACE reads anew with MiXCR; each CDR3 protein has one entry. Of over 950,000 distinct CDR3 sequences in the sample, roughly 51% were seen once. Regarding this clonotype: Its antigen is unidentified.

Sequenced material: blood. The chain is built from TRBV20-1 and TRBJ2-3; 9 bases fit TRBD2. The sequence was collected from an older woman in good health. CDR3 loop: CSASSSSGNTDTQYF. CDR3 nucleotides: TGCAGTGCTAGCAGCTCTAGCGGGAACACAGATACGCAGTATTTT.